This T cell receptor (beta chain) was captured in a study of beta chain features in type 1 diabetes. V lost 0 bases, J lost 3 bases, and 12 bases lay in between. Germline V lookup: CDR1 LNHDA, CDR2 SQIVND (reference sequence). The CDR3 extends over 16 amino acids. A word on this clone: Its specificity is not known.

What was sequenced were expressed TCRB transcripts, since all of the isolated RNA had been reverse transcribed. Only in-frame clones appear in the TCRdb table, and some are missing; sequencing was by immunoSEQ multiplex PCR. The sample gives 300,000 to 400,000 clones, about a tenth of which show up once; roughly 1% is in the top ten. Points from the study as a whole: In every one of the four CD4+ subsets, TCRB CDR3s were moderately but significantly shorter in Type 1 diabetes patients.

The specimen was central memory CD4+ T cells from blood. V usage is TRBV19 and J usage is TRBJ2-4; D may correspond to TRBD1 or TRBD2 (5 bases each). The clonotype was recovered from a man between 25 and 39 years old with type 1 diabetes. Here the CDR3 DNA reads TGTGCCAGTAGTATAGACACCCGGGACGGCAAAAACATTCAGTACTTC. It yields the protein CASSIDTRDGKNIQYF.